This TCR beta chain emerged from a study of cytomegalovirus exposure and HLA in healthy donors. Regarding the study as a whole: Per a prior analysis, the majority of TCR beta V segments were productive roughly 87% or roughly 30% of the time. TRBV6-2, TRBV6-3 and some other V segments were unresolvable in 87-base-pair reads.

Germline V gene data show CDR1 as LNHDA and CDR2 as SQIVND (reference sequence). CDR3 length: 14 residues. V was trimmed by 4 bases and J by 6 bases, leaving 15 bases between them. PCR used 60 Vbeta primers and 13 Jbeta primers. Sequencing used immunoSEQ multiplex PCR; TCRdb keeps in-frame clones, though not all of them. The table lists about 160,000 clones, roughly 80% of them singletons, with about 7.7% in the top ten. About this clone itself: The antigen remains unidentified.

Every donor was a healthy person donating bone marrow. V and J are TRBV19 and TRBJ1-1, with D possibly matching TRBD1 (5 bases). The sequenced sample was PBMCs. The TCR was taken from a woman in her thirties in good health and CMV-seropositive. CDR3: CASSRAGSSPEAFF. In DNA form, the CDR3 reads TGTGCCAGTAGTAGGGCAGGGTCGAGCCCTGAAGCTTTCTTT.